Below, one T cell receptor beta chain is given with its context. One end of the junction is discordant with germline, which a read error may explain. Sequencing was performed with immunoSEQ multiplex PCR; in TCRdb, only in-frame clones are kept and a portion is missing. Of just over 150,000 clones detected, about 87% appear once; the ten largest clones hold approximately 12%. This sample was taken from a study of control samples from healthy donors and cancer patients. CDR3 size: 13 residues. Looked up from germline, CDR1 is MGHDK and CDR2 is SYGVNS. This TCR was sampled from a man under 40 in good health. The rearrangement links TRBV25-1 to TRBJ2-7; 8 nucleotides match TRBD1. Sequenced sample: blood. The CDR3, as DNA: TGCGCCACCGGACAGGGACCGCCCTACGAGCAGTACTTC. This sequence encodes CATGQGPPYEQYF.